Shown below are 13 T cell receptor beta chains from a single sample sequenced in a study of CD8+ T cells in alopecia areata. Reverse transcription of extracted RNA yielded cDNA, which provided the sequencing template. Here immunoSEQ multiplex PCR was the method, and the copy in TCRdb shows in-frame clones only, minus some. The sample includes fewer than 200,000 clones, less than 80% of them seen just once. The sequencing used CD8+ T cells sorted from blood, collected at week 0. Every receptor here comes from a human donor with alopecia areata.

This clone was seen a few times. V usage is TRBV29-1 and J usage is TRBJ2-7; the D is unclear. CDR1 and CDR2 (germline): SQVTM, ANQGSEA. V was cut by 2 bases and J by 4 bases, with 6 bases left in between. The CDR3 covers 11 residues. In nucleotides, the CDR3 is TGCAGCGTTGAAAACCAATACGAGCAGTACTTC. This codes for CSVENQYEQYF.

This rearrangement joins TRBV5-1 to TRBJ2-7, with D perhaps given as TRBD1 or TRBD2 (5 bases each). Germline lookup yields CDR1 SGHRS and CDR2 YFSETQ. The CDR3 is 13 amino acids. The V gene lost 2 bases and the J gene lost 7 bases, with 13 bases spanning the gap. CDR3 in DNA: TGCGCCAGCAGCTTCCTAGATGGGGGTGAGCAGTACTTC. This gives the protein CASSFLDGGEQYF.

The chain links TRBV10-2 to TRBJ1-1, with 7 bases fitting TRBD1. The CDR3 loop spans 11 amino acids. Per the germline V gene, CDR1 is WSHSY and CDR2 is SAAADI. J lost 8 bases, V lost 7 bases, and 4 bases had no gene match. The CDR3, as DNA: TGCGCCAGCAAAGGGGGCGCCGAAGCTTTCTTT. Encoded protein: CASKGGAEAFF.

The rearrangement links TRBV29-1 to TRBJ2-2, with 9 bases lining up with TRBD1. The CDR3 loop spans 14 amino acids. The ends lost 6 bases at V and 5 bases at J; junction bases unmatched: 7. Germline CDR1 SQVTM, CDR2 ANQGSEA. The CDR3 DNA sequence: TGCAGCGTGCGGACAGGGGAGGGTACCGGGGAGCTGTTTTTT. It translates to CSVRTGEGTGELFF.

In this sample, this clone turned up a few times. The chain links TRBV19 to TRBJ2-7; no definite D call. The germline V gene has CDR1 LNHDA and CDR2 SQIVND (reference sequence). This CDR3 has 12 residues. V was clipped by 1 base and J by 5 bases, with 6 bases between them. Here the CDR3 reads CASSIGVNEQYF. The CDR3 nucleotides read TGTGCCAGTAGTATAGGGGTGAACGAGCAGTACTTC.

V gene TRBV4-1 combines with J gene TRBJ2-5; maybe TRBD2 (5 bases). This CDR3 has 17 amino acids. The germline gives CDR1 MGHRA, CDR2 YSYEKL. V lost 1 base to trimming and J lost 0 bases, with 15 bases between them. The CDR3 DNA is TGCGCCAGCAGCCAAGCCCCCCGGACTCCATACCAAGAGACCCAGTACTTC. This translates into CASSQAPRTPYQETQYF.

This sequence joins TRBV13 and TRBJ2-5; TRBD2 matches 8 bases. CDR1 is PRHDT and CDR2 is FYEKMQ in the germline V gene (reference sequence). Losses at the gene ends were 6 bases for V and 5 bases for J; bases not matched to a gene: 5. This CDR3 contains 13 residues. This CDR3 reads CASSLGRAETQYF. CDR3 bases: TGTGCCAGCAGTCTCGGGAGGGCGGAGACCCAGTACTTC.

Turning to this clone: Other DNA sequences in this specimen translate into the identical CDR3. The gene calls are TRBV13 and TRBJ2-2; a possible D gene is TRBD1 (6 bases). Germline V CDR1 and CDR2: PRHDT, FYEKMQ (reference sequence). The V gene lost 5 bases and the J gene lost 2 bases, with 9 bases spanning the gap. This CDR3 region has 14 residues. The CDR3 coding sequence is TGTGCCAGCAGCCCGGGACAAAACACCGGGGAGCTGTTTTTT. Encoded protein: CASSPGQNTGELFF. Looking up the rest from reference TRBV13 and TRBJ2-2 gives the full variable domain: AAGVIQSPRHLIKEKRETATLKCYPIPRHDTVYWYQQGPGQDPQFLISFYEKMQSDKGSIPDRFSAQQFSDYHSELNMSSLELGDSALYFCASSPGQNTGELFFGEGSRLTVL.

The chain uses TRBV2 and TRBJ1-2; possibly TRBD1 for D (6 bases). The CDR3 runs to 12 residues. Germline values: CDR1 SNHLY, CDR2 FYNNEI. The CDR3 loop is CGGAREAQGYTF. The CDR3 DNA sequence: TGTGGGGGGGCTAGGGAGGCACAAGGCTACACCTTC.

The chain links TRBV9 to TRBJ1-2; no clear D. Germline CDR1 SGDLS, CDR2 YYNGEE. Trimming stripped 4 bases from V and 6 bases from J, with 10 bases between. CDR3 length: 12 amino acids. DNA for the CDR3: TGTGCCAGCAGCCTCCGGACCCATGGCTACACCTTC. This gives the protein CASSLRTHGYTF.

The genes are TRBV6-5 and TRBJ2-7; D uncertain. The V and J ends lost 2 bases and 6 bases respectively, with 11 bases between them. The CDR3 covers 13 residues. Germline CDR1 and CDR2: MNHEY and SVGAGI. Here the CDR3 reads CASSYGVYAEQYF. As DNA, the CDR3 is TGTGCCAGCAGTTACGGGGTTTACGCCGAGCAGTACTTC.

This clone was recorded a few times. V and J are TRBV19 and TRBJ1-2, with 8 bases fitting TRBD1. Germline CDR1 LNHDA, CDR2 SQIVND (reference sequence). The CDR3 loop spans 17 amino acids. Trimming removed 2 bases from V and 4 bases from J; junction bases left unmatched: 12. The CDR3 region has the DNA TGTGCCAGTAGTATAAGGGCGGGGACAGGAGGCTTCTATGGCTACACCTTC. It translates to CASSIRAGTGGFYGYTF.

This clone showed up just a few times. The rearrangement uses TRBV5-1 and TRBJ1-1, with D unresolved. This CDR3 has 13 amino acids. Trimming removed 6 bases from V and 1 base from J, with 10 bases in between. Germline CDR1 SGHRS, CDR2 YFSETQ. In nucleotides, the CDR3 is TGCGCCAGCAAGCCCAGGAGGAACACTGAAGCTTTCTTT. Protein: CASKPRRNTEAFF.